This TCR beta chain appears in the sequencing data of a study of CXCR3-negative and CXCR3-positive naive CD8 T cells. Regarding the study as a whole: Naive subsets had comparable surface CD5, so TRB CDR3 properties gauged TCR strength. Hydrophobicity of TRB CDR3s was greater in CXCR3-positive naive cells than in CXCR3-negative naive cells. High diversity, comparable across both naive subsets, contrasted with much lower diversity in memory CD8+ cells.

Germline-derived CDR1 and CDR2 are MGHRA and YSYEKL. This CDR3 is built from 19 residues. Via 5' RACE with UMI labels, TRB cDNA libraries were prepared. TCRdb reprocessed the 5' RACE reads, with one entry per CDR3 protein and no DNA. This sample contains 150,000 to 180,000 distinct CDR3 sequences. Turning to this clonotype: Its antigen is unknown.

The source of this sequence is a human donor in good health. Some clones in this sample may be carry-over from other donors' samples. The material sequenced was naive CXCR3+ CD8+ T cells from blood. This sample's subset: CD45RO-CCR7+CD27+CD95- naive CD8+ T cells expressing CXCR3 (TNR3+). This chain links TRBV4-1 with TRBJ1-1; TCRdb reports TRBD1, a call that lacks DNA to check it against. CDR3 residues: CASSQDPTGMGGHGTEAFF.